This T cell receptor (beta chain) is drawn from a study of T cells in Graves' hyperthyroidism and ophthalmopathy. Study information: Peripheral blood sampling occurred at initial diagnosis, before any treatment. The study, taken as a whole, reports: In simple terms, a model built on 13 V-J features told ophthalmopathy apart from stable hyperthyroidism.

This clonotype was detected many times. Its target is unknown. The authors obtained PBMCs from about 9 ml of fresh peripheral blood. RNA transcripts yielded amplified TCR beta CDR3 regions. HTBI primers were used for first-round RT-PCR of the TCR CDR3. Using its own MiXCR run on the multiplex PCR reads, TCRdb lists one record per CDR3 protein. Of under 400,000 distinct CDR3 sequences detected, 18% appear once; the ten largest clones hold about 49%. This TCR derives from a woman aged 45 to 65 with Graves' hyperthyroidism. What was sequenced was blood.

CDR3 protein: CASSPLAGVKDTQYF. As DNA, the CDR3 is TGTGCCAGCAGTCCCCTAGCGGGAGTTAAAGATACGCAGTATTTT. The gene calls are TRBV6-1 and TRBJ2-3; 10 bases are a match to TRBD2. The CDR3 runs 15 residues. CDR1 and CDR2 (germline): MNHNS, SASEGT. Trimming removed 5 bases from V and 5 bases from J; junction bases left unmatched: 7.